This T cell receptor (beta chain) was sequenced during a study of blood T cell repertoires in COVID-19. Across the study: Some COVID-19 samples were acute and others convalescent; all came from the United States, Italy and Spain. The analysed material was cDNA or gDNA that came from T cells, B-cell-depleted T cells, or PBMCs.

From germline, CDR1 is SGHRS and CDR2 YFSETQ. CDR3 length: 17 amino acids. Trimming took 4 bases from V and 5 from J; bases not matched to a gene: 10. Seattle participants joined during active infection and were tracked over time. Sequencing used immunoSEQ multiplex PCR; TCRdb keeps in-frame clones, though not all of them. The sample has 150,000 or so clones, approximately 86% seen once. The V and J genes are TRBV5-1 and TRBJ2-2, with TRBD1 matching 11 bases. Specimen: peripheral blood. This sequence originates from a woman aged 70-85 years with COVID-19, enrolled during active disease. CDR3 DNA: TGCGCCAGCAGCCAGTACGGACAGGGGGCGAGAACCGGGGAGCTGTTTTTT. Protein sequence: CASSQYGQGARTGELFF. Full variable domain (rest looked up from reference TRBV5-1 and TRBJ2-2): KAGVTQTPRYLIKTRGQQVTLSCSPISGHRSVSWYQQTPGQGLQFLFEYFSETQRNKGNFPGRFSGRQFSNSRSEMNVSTLELGDSALYLCASSQYGQGARTGELFFGEGSRLTVL.